This TCR beta chain was documented in a study of T cell changes during pregnancy in multiple sclerosis (dated by TCRdb to the late 2010s). Background on the whole study: The study looked at changes in the T cell repertoire across pregnancy in women with multiple sclerosis.

Comments on this clone: The clone's antigen remains unknown. No clone much larger than this one lies a single base away; base qualities are absent. The sample has other DNA sequences that encode this CDR3 too.

The CDR3 measures 14 amino acids from cysteine to phenylalanine. Only the CDR3 portion is preserved as DNA: 42 bases, with reading frame beginning at the first base. V gives up 1 base and J gives up 2 bases, and the segment between their germline ends measures 8 bases. The germline V gene yields SGHDN for CDR1 and FVKESK for CDR2. The library was prepared using the immunoSEQ multiplex PCR assay. Sourced from immuneACCESS, this table was stored by TCRdb with only in-frame sequences that have V and J called. A share of the clones is absent; for the studies checked, an unresolved V gene accounts for under half, and the remainder has no known explanation. In this sample the table shows over 45,000 clones, 88% of which occur a single time. In total, the top ten clones hold 1% to 1.5% of the sample.

The chain is made from TRBV14 and TRBJ1-2, and possibly TRBD1, on 6 matching bases. This TCR was recovered from a female donor with multiple sclerosis, enrolled in a pregnancy study. This specimen was CD4+ T cells from peripheral blood mononuclear cells, taken in the second trimester of pregnancy. The DNA is as follows: TGTGCCAGCAGCCAAGGCGGACAGAACTATGGCTACACCTTC. Its amino acids are CASSQGGQNYGYTF.